Below are 19 T cell receptor beta chains sequenced from a single sample in a study of regulatory T cells in long-lasting Graves disease. Time point given: newly diagnosed GD, antithyroid drugs for less than 3 months. PBMC RNA served as the TCR library source. Combining iRepertoire HTBI primers with Arm-PCR of CDR3 regions, the authors built TCR beta libraries. TCRdb re-called the multiplex PCR reads through MiXCR, storing one row per CDR3 protein. This sample has 300,000 to 450,000 distinct CDR3 sequences, with less than 20% found just once. The specimen was peripheral blood mononuclear cells (PBMCs), collected at new diagnosis, from a patient treated with antithyroid drugs. These receptors all come from a female donor with Graves disease.

This clonotype was seen repeatedly, ten times or more. CDR3 region: CASSTTVTSGTNEQFF. The CDR3 DNA reads as TGTGCCAGCAGTACCACAGTGACTAGCGGGACCAATGAGCAGTTCTTC. The chain has TRBV28 and TRBJ2-1, with 11 positions matching TRBD2. Trimming took 5 bases from V and 6 from J; bases not matched to a gene: 9. This CDR3 region has 16 residues. In germline, CDR1 is MDHEN, CDR2 SYDVKM.

The table lists this clonotype with a few counts. This chain links TRBV7-6 with TRBJ1-1; D unclear. V dropped 4 bases and J dropped 1 base, with 7 bases sitting between them. The CDR3 is 13 residues long. Germline values: CDR1 SGHVS, CDR2 FNYEAQ. In nucleotides, the CDR3 is TGTGCCAGCAGCTCAACAGAGAACACTGAAGCTTTCTTT. This gives the protein CASSSTENTEAFF.

The chain joins TRBV4-2 to TRBJ1-1; 7 nucleotides agree with TRBD1. V lost 2 bases, J lost 4 bases, and 7 bases stayed unmatched. The germline V gene encodes CDR1 LGHNA and CDR2 YNFKEQ. The CDR3 consists of 15 residues. CDR3 nucleotides: TGTGCCAGCAGCCAATCCCAGGGGGTAGGCACTGAAGCTTTCTTT. Its protein product is CASSQSQGVGTEAFF.

The sample holds a few counts of this clonotype. V and J are TRBV11-3 and TRBJ2-3; 7 positions agree with TRBD1. Germline CDR1 and CDR2: SGHNT and YENEEA. The CDR3 length is 16 residues. V gave up 3 bases and J gave up 8 bases; unmatched junction bases: 14. In DNA, the CDR3 is TGTGCCAGCAGCTTTAGCTCCGGGACAGCGAAGGGTACGCAGTATTTT. It codes for CASSFSSGTAKGTQYF.

This clonotype was counted ten times or more. The chain employs TRBV20-1 and TRBJ2-7, with 7 bases lining up with TRBD1. The V segment lost 0 bases and the J segment 1 base; nucleotides outside the gene matches: 6. This CDR3 region has 15 residues. From germline, CDR1 is DFQATT and CDR2 SNEGSKA (reference sequence). The CDR3 is CSARDPPGGSYEQYF. In nucleotides, the CDR3 is TGCAGTGCTAGAGATCCCCCAGGGGGTTCCTACGAGCAGTACTTC.

In its sample, this clonotype was seen many times. The chain has TRBV27 and TRBJ1-5; D remains ambiguous. Germline V lookup: CDR1 MNHEY, CDR2 SMNVEV (reference sequence). The CDR3 consists of 14 residues. Trimming took off 4 bases at V and 6 bases at J, with 13 bases between the two ends. CDR3: CASSSASSTQPQHF. The DNA for the CDR3 is TGTGCCAGCAGTTCGGCCAGCTCAACTCAGCCCCAGCATTTT.

The chain combines TRBV27 with TRBJ2-1; D gene unclear. CDR3 length: 12 residues. V was trimmed by 0 bases and J by 9 bases, leaving 6 bases between them. Germline loops: CDR1 MNHEY, CDR2 SMNVEV (reference sequence). CDR3: CASSLSWGEQFF. The CDR3 nucleotides are TGTGCCAGCAGTTTATCGTGGGGTGAGCAGTTCTTC.

This clonotype has ten or more counts. V usage is TRBV12-3 or TRBV12-4 and J usage is TRBJ2-7, with D possibly being TRBD2 (6 bases). V lost 6 bases and J lost 5, with 8 bases in between. CDR3 length equals 11 residues. CDR3 sequence (DNA): TGTGCCAGCAGCGGGAGCGACGAGCAGTACTTC. Amino acids: CASSGSDEQYF.

Comments on this clonotype: It may be a read error: a sequence one base away is much more abundant. This chain joins TRBV6-2 or TRBV6-3 and TRBJ2-7; a possible D gene is TRBD2 (6 bases). The CDR3 has 16 amino acids. The germline V gene encodes CDR1 MNHEY and CDR2 SVGEGT. CDR3 nucleotide sequence: TGTGCCAACAGTTACTCTTCTGTCGGGGGCTCCTACGAGCAGTACTTC. It is translated as CANSYSSVGGSYEQYF.

This clonotype was seen at least ten times. J is TRBJ2-7 and V is TRBV7-2; 8 nucleotides agree with TRBD2. There are 16 residues in the CDR3. Unmatched junction bases numbered 5, after V lost 1 base and J lost 0 bases. The germline gives CDR1 SGHTA, CDR2 FQGNSA. DNA for the CDR3: TGTGCCAGCAGCTTAGACGGTAGCGGGGTCTCCTACGAGCAGTACTTC. It is translated as CASSLDGSGVSYEQYF.

This clonotype was seen ten or more times. The chain combines TRBV11-2 with TRBJ1-2; no reliable D call. CDR3 length equals 11 residues. The V gene lost 8 bases and the J gene lost 9 bases, with 13 bases spanning the gap. The germline V gene has CDR1 SGHAT and CDR2 FQNNGV. In nucleotides, the CDR3 is TGTGCCAGCGCACGGGGTGGGCGCTACACCTTC. It encodes CASARGGRYTF.

The V gene is TRBV6-2 or TRBV6-3, the J gene TRBJ1-1; no reliable D call. V shed 5 bases and J shed 4 bases, with 14 bases lying between them. CDR3 size: 14 residues. Germline V gives CDR1 MNHEY, CDR2 SVGEGT. For the CDR3, the DNA is TGTGCCAGCAGTACTCGACCGGGTGGCACTGAAGCTTTCTTT. Amino acid sequence: CASSTRPGGTEAFF.

The V gene is TRBV4-1, the J gene TRBJ2-3; 9 bases agree with TRBD1. The CDR3 has 15 residues. V shed 0 bases, J shed 4 bases, and the junction held 2 bases outside the gene matches. In germline, CDR1 is MGHRA, CDR2 YSYEKL. CDR3 protein: CASSQDGQGPDTQYF. In DNA form, the CDR3 reads TGCGCCAGCAGCCAAGATGGACAGGGGCCAGATACGCAGTATTTT.

With regard to this clonotype: This likely came from a read error, as a far larger clone is one base away. This chain connects TRBV6-8 to TRBJ1-1, with D possibly being TRBD1 (6 bases). Trimming cost V 8 bases and J 3 bases, with 13 bases left between them. CDR1 MNHGY and CDR2 SAAAGT come from the germline V gene. The CDR3 runs 13 residues. CDR3: CASGFQGYTEAFF. The CDR3, as DNA: TGTGCCAGCGGTTTTCAGGGGTACACTGAAGCTTTCTTT.

There are many counts of this clonotype. The rearrangement links TRBV29-1 to TRBJ1-2, with a possible D match to TRBD1 (5 bases). Trimming removed 3 bases from V and 2 bases from J, with 10 bases in between. This CDR3 region has 13 residues. Germline CDR1 SQVTM, CDR2 ANQGSEA. The CDR3 sequence is CSVDRGTNYGYTF. CDR3 DNA sequence: TGCAGCGTTGATCGGGGGACCAACTATGGCTACACCTTC.

This clonotype came up many times. This chain uses TRBV6-2 or TRBV6-3 with TRBJ2-1; 13 bases map to TRBD2. V shed 2 bases and J 14 bases; nucleotides not matched to a gene: 15. This CDR3 is built from 17 residues. Per the germline V gene, CDR1 is MNHEY and CDR2 is SVGEGT. The DNA for the CDR3 is TGTGCCAGCAGTTACACACCCTCCACTAGCGGGAGGGCCTGGGAGTTCTTC. It is translated as CASSYTPSTSGRAWEFF.

Comments on this clonotype: A far larger clone is a single base away, which makes a read error likely. For the CDR3, the DNA is TGTGCCAGCAGCTTAGGGGACACCTCAAATCGGCCCCAGCATTTT. It yields the protein CASSLGDTSNRPQHF. This chain links TRBV7-9 with TRBJ1-5; weak D call: TRBD1 (6 bases). Per the germline V gene, CDR1 is SEHNR and CDR2 is FQNEAQ (reference sequence). The CDR3 is 15 amino acids.

This clonotype was seen repeatedly, ten times or more. V gene TRBV24-1 combines with J gene TRBJ2-2; either TRBD1 or TRBD2 may fit D (5 bases each). Germline-derived CDR1 and CDR2 are KGHDR and SFDVKD. Trimming cost V 3 bases and J 1 base, with 14 bases left between them. The CDR3 consists of 17 residues. In DNA, the CDR3 is TGTGCCACCAGTGATCCTCCTTTGGGGGAGAACACCGGGGAGCTGTTTTTT. Amino acid sequence: CATSDPPLGENTGELFF.

This clonotype was recorded many times. The chain couples TRBV7-9 to TRBJ2-1, with D uncertain. The CDR3 extends over 14 amino acids. The V gene lost 3 bases and the J gene lost 7 bases, with 13 bases spanning the gap. Germline assignment: CDR1 SEHNR and CDR2 FQNEAQ (reference sequence). The CDR3 DNA reads TGTGCCAGCAGCTTCGGCTTTCTGGGAAATGAGCAGTTCTTC. Translating gives CASSFGFLGNEQFF. The full variable domain, its missing parts supplied by reference TRBV7-9 and TRBJ2-1, is DTGVSQNPRHKITKRGQNVTFRCDPISEHNRLYWYRQTLGQGPEFLTYFQNEAQLEKSRLLSDRFSAERPKGSFSTLEIQRTEQGDSAMYLCASSFGFLGNEQFFGPGTRLTVL.